Described below is a single T cell receptor (beta chain) sequence and its context. Germline V gives CDR1 SQVTM, CDR2 ANQGSEA. V shed 5 bases, J shed 3 bases, and the junction held 1 base outside the gene matches. This CDR3 has 13 residues. The sample is drawn from a study of T cell changes during pregnancy in multiple sclerosis. Produced via immunoSEQ multiplex PCR; TCRdb's table is partial and in-frame only. The table lists 50,000 to 65,000 clones, 88% of them singletons. The chain uses TRBV29-1 and TRBJ2-1, with 10 bases matching TRBD1. The sample was peripheral blood, taken in the first trimester of pregnancy. This TCR was sampled from a female donor with multiple sclerosis, enrolled in a pregnancy study. CDR3 amino acids: CSVWTGGYNEQFF. The CDR3 DNA reads as TGCAGCGTTTGGACAGGGGGCTACAATGAGCAGTTCTTC.